This T cell receptor beta chain originates from a study of T cell responses to AZD1222 COVID-19 vaccine. Points from the study as a whole: Spike-spanning, vaccine-associated CD4 TCRs were dominant at 160-218 and 743-854.

With regard to this clone: Its target is not known.

The CDR3 spans 17 residues. Trimming at V came to 2 bases and at J to 7 bases, leaving 11 bases not matched to a gene. Germline loops: CDR1 LGHDT, CDR2 YNNKEL (reference sequence). Profiled with immunoSEQ multiplex PCR; TCRdb holds only in-frame clones, not every one. The sample holds around 140,000 clones, 91% seen once. The sequence was obtained from an adult who received the AZD1222 COVID-19 vaccine. Sample: peripheral blood, taken 28 days after the second AZD1222 dose. V gene TRBV3-1 (or the pseudogene TRBV3-2) combines with J gene TRBJ2-1, with 10 bases that match TRBD2. Here the CDR3 reads CASSQTPSGGAGNEQFF. In nucleotides, the CDR3 is TGTGCCAGCAGCCAAACACCGAGCGGGGGGGCGGGAAATGAGCAGTTCTTC.